This is a list of T cell receptor beta chains from one sample in a study of OX40 agonist ivuxolimab in advanced cancers. The repertoire was sequenced with immunoSEQ multiplex PCR; TCRdb's copy has only in-frame clones and lacks some. This sample has about 24,000 clones, with 84% found just once. Sequencing used CD4+ or CD8+ T cells sorted from blood, obtained in a trial of the OX40 agonist ivuxolimab. The receptors were gathered from an adult with an advanced solid tumor such as melanoma, head and neck, liver or kidney cancer. Both conserved end residues are part of each CDR3. The D gene is left open where the match is weak. For some rows the clone size is stated as once, few or many, or as a class when expanded; others skip it.

>TRBV5-6|TRBJ2-1|.|.
TGTGCCAGCAGCCCAACAGGGTCCAACTTATACAATGAGCAGTTCTTC
CASSPTGSNLYNEQFF
>TRBV19|TRBJ2-7|.|.
TGTGCCAGTAGTACCCTCGGACAGAAATCCTACGAGCAGTACTTC
CASSTLGQKSYEQYF
>TRBV30|TRBJ2-5|.|.
TGTGCCTGGAGTGGCCCACGGGAGACCCAGTACTTC
CAWSGPRETQYF
>TRBV27|TRBJ2-7|TRBD1|.
TGTGCCAGCAGTTACCGGGACAGCTCCTACGAGCAGTACTTC
CASSYRDSSYEQYF
>TRBV7-2|TRBJ2-1|TRBD2|.
TGTGCCAGCAGCACCTGGACTAGCGTGGCACGGCAGTTCTTC
CASSTWTSVARQFF
>TRBV6-4|TRBJ2-1|TRBD2|few
TGTGCCAGCAGTTATGGGAGACTAGCGGGGGCGGAGCAGTTCTTC
CASSYGRLAGAEQFF
>TRBV11-3|TRBJ2-1|.|.
TGTGCCAGCAGCTTAGTTGCAGCGTACAATGAGCAGTTCTTC
CASSLVAAYNEQFF
>TRBV6-6|TRBJ2-4|.|.
TGTGCCAGCAGTTTAGTGACCATCCGAAACATTCAGTACTTC
CASSLVTIRNIQYF
>TRBV19|TRBJ1-5|.|.
TGTGCCAGTAACTCTCTAAAGGGGGTGGCGGGCAATCAGCCCCAGCATTTT
CASNSLKGVAGNQPQHF
>TRBV2|TRBJ2-2|.|.
TGTGCCAGCAGGCGTGGGGAGTCCGGGGAGCTGTTTTTT
CASRRGESGELFF
>TRBV6-5|TRBJ1-2|TRBD1|once
TGTGCCAGCAGTTACCTAACGGGACAGGGGAACTATGGCTACACCTTC
CASSYLTGQGNYGYTF
>TRBV27|TRBJ2-7|TRBD1|.
TGTGCCAGCAGTCCTGGGACAGGTCAAGGGTCCTACGAGCAGTACTTC
CASSPGTGQGSYEQYF
>TRBV30|TRBJ1-2|.|.
TGTGCCTGGAGTTTGCCCGGGGACGGTTTCTATGGCTACACCTTC
CAWSLPGDGFYGYTF
>TRBV30|TRBJ1-1|.|.
TGTGCCTGGAGTGTAGGGGTGGGAGCTTTCTTT
CAWSVGVGAFF
>TRBV12-5|TRBJ2-3|TRBD2|.
TGTGCTAGTGGTTACCGGGGGGGCCTTACAGATACGCAGTATTTT
CASGYRGGLTDTQYF